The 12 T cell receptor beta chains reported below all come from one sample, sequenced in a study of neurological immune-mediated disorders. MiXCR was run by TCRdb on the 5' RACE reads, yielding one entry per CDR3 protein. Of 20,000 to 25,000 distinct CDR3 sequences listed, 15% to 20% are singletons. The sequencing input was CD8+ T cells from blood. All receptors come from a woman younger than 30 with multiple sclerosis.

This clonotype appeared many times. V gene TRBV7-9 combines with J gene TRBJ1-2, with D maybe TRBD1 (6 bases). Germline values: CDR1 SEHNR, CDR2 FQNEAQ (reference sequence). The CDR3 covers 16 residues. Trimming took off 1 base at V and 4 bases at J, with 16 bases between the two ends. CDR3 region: CASSLGVGGTGYGYTF. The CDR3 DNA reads TGTGCCAGCAGCTTAGGGGTCGGGGGCACTGGCTATGGCTACACCTTC.

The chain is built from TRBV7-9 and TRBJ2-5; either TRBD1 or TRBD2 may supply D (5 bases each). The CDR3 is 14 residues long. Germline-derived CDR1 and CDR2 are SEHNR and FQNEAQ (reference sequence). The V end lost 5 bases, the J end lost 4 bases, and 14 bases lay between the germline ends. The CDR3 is CASSRDRSGETQYF. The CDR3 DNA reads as TGTGCCAGCAGCCGGGACCGGTCGGGAGAGACCCAGTACTTC.

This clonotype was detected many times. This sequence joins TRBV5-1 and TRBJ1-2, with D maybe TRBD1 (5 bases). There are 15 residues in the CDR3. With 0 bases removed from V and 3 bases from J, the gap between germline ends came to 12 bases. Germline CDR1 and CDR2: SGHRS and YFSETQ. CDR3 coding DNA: TGCGCCAGCAGCTTGGCGACAGAGAAACACTATGGCTACACCTTC. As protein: CASSLATEKHYGYTF.

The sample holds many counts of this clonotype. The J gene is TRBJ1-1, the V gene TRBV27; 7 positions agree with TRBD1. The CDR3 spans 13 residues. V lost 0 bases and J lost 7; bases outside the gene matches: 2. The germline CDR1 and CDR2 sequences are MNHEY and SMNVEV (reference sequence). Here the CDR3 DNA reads TGTGCCAGCAGTTTATCAGGGGGCGGTGAAGCTTTCTTT. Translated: CASSLSGGGEAFF.

In DNA, the CDR3 is TGTGCCAGCAGCGTCGAGCGGGAGCTCCCCACAGATACGCAGTATTTT. Encoded protein: CASSVERELPTDTQYF. The rearrangement joins TRBV9 to TRBJ2-3, with 8 bases that match TRBD2. The CDR3 is 16 residues long. The germline V gene has CDR1 SGDLS and CDR2 YYNGEE. Trimming took 2 bases from V and 2 from J; bases not matched to a gene: 7.

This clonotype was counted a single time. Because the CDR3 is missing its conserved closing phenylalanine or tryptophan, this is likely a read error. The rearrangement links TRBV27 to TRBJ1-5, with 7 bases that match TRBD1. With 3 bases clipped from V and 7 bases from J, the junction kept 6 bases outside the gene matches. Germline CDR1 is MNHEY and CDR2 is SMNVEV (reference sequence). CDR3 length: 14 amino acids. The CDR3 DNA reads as TGTGCCAGCAGTTTTGACAGGGTAGGACAGCCCCAGCATTTG. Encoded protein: CASSFDRVGQPQHL.

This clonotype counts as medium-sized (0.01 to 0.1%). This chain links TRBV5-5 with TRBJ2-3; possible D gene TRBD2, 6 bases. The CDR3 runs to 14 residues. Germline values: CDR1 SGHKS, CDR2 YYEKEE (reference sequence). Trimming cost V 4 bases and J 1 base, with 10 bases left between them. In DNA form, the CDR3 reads TGTGCCAGCAGCCAGGGAGGACGCACAGATACGCAGTATTTT. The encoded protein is CASSQGGRTDTQYF.

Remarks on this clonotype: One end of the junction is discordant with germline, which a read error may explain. CDR3: CSARSLGLAETRYF. CDR3 nucleotides: TGCAGTGCCAGATCCTTGGGACTAGCAGAGACCCGGTACTTC. The rearrangement joins TRBV20-1 to TRBJ2-5; the match to TRBD2 covers 9 bases. The CDR3 is 14 residues long. Germline values: CDR1 DFQATT, CDR2 SNEGSKA (reference sequence).

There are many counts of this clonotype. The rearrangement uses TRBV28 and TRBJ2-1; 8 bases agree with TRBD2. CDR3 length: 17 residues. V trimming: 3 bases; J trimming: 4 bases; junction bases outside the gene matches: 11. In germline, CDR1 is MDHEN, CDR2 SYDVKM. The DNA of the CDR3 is TGTGCCAGCAGTTTTGGAACTAGAGCGGGGGAATACAATGAGCAGTTCTTC. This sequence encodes CASSFGTRAGEYNEQFF.

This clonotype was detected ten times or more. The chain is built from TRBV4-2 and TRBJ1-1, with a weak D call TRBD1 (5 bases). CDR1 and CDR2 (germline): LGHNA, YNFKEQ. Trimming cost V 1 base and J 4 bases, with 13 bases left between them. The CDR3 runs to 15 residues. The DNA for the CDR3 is TGTGCCAGCAGCCAAGTAGCCGGGGGTCGCACTGAAGCTTTCTTT. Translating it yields CASSQVAGGRTEAFF.

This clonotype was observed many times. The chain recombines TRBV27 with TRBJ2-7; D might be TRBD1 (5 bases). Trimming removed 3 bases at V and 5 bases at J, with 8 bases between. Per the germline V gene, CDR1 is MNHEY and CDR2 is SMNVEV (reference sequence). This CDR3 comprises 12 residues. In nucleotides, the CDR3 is TGTGCCAGCAGTTTGGTAGGGGACGAGCAGTACTTC. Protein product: CASSLVGDEQYF.

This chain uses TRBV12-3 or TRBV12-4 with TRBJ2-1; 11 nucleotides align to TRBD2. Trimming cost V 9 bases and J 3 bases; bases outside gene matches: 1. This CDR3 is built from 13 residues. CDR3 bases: TGTGCCAGTCTAGCGGGAGGCTACAATGAGCAGTTCTTC. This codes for CASLAGGYNEQFF.